A selection of T cell receptor beta chains follows, all from one sample in a study of OX40 agonist ivuxolimab in advanced cancers. Sequencing was performed with immunoSEQ multiplex PCR; in TCRdb, only in-frame clones are kept and a portion is missing. The profile shows tens of thousands of clones, around 86% of them singletons. The sample consisted of CD4+ or CD8+ T cells sorted from blood, taken in a trial of the OX40 agonist ivuxolimab. The source of these receptors is an adult with an advanced solid tumor such as melanoma, head and neck, liver or kidney cancer. Each CDR3 is given with its conserved first and last residue. The D gene is left open where the match is weak. The size of a clone is reported for some rows only, either as once, few or many, or as a class for expanded clones.

D,V,size,J,CDR3,DNA
TRBD1,TRBV28,NA,TRBJ2-5,CASSLFQGARETQYF,TGTGCCAGCAGTTTATTCCAGGGGGCGCGGGAGACCCAGTACTTC
TRBD1,TRBV27,NA,TRBJ1-5,CASSFIQGANQPQHF,TGTGCCAGCAGTTTCATACAGGGGGCTAATCAGCCCCAGCATTTT
NA,TRBV9,NA,TRBJ2-1,CASSAFPNEQFF,TGTGCCAGCAGCGCCTTTCCCAATGAGCAGTTCTTC
NA,TRBV27,NA,TRBJ2-1,CASSLLASSGYNEQFF,TGTGCCAGCAGTTTACTAGCTTCAAGCGGCTACAATGAGCAGTTCTTC
TRBD1,TRBV25-1,few,TRBJ1-4,CASSEFTGTGTEKLFF,TGTGCCAGCAGTGAATTCACCGGGACAGGGACTGAAAAACTGTTTTTT
NA,TRBV2,NA,TRBJ1-2,CASSDSSYGYTF,TGTGCCAGCAGTGATTCGAGCTATGGCTACACCTTC
TRBD2,TRBV7-2,NA,TRBJ2-5,CASGGGTSGKQETQYF,TGTGCCAGCGGAGGCGGGACTAGCGGGAAACAAGAGACCCAGTACTTC
TRBD1,TRBV4-1,NA,TRBJ1-1,CASSLQGQAIEAFF,TGCGCCAGCAGCCTCCAAGGACAGGCGATTGAAGCTTTCTTT
TRBD2,TRBV27,NA,TRBJ2-1,CASSLKGGRAYNEQFF,TGTGCCAGCAGTTTAAAGGGCGGGAGGGCCTACAATGAGCAGTTCTTC
TRBD1,TRBV28,NA,TRBJ2-7,CASSLGVRGPDYEQYF,TGTGCCAGCAGTTTGGGGGTCAGGGGGCCAGACTACGAGCAGTACTTC
NA,TRBV5-1,NA,TRBJ1-2,CASSAGGPWGYTF,TGCGCCAGCAGCGCCGGAGGGCCATGGGGCTACACCTTC
TRBD1,TRBV27,few,TRBJ1-1,CASSDDRAYTEAFF,TGTGCCAGCAGTGATGACAGGGCCTACACTGAAGCTTTCTTT
TRBD2,TRBV30,few,TRBJ2-5,CAWSALADQTETQYF,TGTGCCTGGAGCGCCCTAGCGGACCAAACAGAGACCCAGTACTTC
NA,TRBV6-5,NA,TRBJ2-2,CASSYQETGELFF,TGTGCCAGCAGTTATCAGGAAACCGGGGAGCTGTTTTTT
NA,TRBV28,NA,TRBJ1-2,CASRREESIYYGYTF,TGTGCCAGCAGACGGGAGGAGTCTATTTACTATGGCTACACCTTC
NA,TRBV6-1,NA,TRBJ1-2,CASTGHGLYGYTF,TGTGCCAGCACTGGACACGGGCTCTATGGCTACACCTTC
TRBD2,TRBV9,NA,TRBJ2-7,CASSPGLAGGGYEQYF,TGTGCCAGCAGCCCAGGACTAGCGGGAGGCGGTTACGAGCAGTACTTC
NA,TRBV6-5,NA,TRBJ1-4,CASSRTTDMNEKLFF,TGTGCCAGCAGTCGAACGACAGATATGAATGAAAAACTGTTTTTT
NA,TRBV19,NA,TRBJ1-1,CASSLSYTEAFF,TGTGCCAGTAGTTTGAGTTACACTGAAGCTTTCTTT
TRBD1,TRBV13,NA,TRBJ1-2,CASSVRGLGGYTF,TGTGCCAGCAGCGTCAGGGGGCTAGGGGGCTACACCTTC
NA,TRBV11-2,NA,TRBJ2-1,CASSPSGGYEQFF,TGTGCCAGCAGCCCCTCAGGTGGGTATGAGCAGTTCTTC
TRBD1,TRBV29-1,NA,TRBJ2-1,CSALGTGAKHSSYNEQFF,TGCAGCGCATTAGGGACAGGGGCCAAGCATAGCTCCTACAATGAGCAGTTCTTC
NA,TRBV19,NA,TRBJ1-5,CASSMRGYINQPQHF,TGTGCCAGTAGTATGCGCGGGTATATCAATCAGCCCCAGCATTTT
NA,TRBV27,NA,TRBJ2-7,CASSSGDEQYF,TGTGCCAGCAGTTCGGGGGACGAGCAGTACTTC
TRBD1,TRBV28,NA,TRBJ2-5,CASSTYRDSEETQYF,TGTGCCAGCAGTACCTACCGGGACAGCGAAGAGACCCAGTACTTC
NA,TRBV6-5,NA,TRBJ1-1,CASSGGSTEAFF,TGTGCCAGCAGTGGTGGATCCACTGAAGCTTTCTTT
NA,TRBV4-1,NA,TRBJ1-3,CASSQSSTEVSGNTIYF,TGCGCCAGCAGCCAAAGCTCGACAGAGGTCTCTGGAAACACCATATATTTT
TRBD2,TRBV9,NA,TRBJ2-1,CASSVSSGRGNEQFF,TGTGCCAGCAGCGTTTCTAGCGGGAGAGGGAATGAGCAGTTCTTC
NA,TRBV30,NA,TRBJ2-1,CACYGTNAFYNEQFF,TGTGCCTGCTACGGGACCAACGCTTTTTACAATGAGCAGTTCTTC
TRBD1,TRBV19,NA,TRBJ2-1,CASSTWDRADNEQFF,TGTGCCAGTAGTACTTGGGACAGGGCCGACAATGAGCAGTTCTTC
NA,TRBV9,few,TRBJ1-6,CASSVDLGNSPLHF,TGTGCCAGCAGCGTAGATTTGGGGAATTCACCCCTCCACTTT
NA,TRBV2,medium-sized,TRBJ2-1,CASGSTEQFF,TGTGCCAGCGGGAGTACTGAGCAGTTCTTC
NA,TRBV19,NA,TRBJ1-2,CASSINPPPWGLGYTF,TGTGCCAGTAGTATAAATCCCCCTCCCTGGGGGCTTGGCTACACCTTC
TRBD2,TRBV4-3,NA,TRBJ2-1,CASSPSGTPYNEQFF,TGCGCCAGCAGCCCTAGCGGTACCCCCTACAATGAGCAGTTCTTC
TRBD1,TRBV2,once,TRBJ2-7,CASTGAGGRGEQYF,TGTGCCAGCACTGGGGCAGGGGGCAGGGGGGAGCAGTACTTC
TRBD2,TRBV9,NA,TRBJ2-3,CASSVSGRATDTQYF,TGTGCCAGCAGCGTAAGCGGGAGGGCCACAGATACGCAGTATTTT
NA,TRBV21-1,NA,TRBJ2-1,CASSNMNSGITNNEQFF,TGTGCCAGCAGCAACATGAATAGCGGGATAACTAACAATGAGCAGTTCTTC
NA,TRBV28,medium-sized,TRBJ1-2,CASSSVRYTGASYGYTF,TGTGCCAGCAGTTCAGTGAGATATACAGGTGCGAGTTATGGCTACACCTTC
NA,TRBV4-1,NA,TRBJ1-1,CASSRQRNTEAFF,TGCGCCAGCAGCCGGCAGAGGAACACTGAAGCTTTCTTT
TRBD1,TRBV27,NA,TRBJ2-2,CASSLDSQGAGELFF,TGTGCCAGCAGTTTAGATTCCCAGGGGGCCGGGGAGCTGTTTTTT
NA,TRBV27,NA,TRBJ2-7,CASSTEGGPYEQYF,TGTGCCAGCAGTACTGAGGGGGGCCCCTACGAGCAGTACTTC
NA,TRBV9,few,TRBJ2-1,CASSVAGAENEQFF,TGTGCCAGCAGCGTAGCGGGAGCGGAAAATGAGCAGTTCTTC
TRBD1,TRBV29-1,NA,TRBJ1-4,CSVIQGAEHEKLFF,TGCAGCGTGATACAGGGGGCCGAGCATGAAAAACTGTTTTTT
NA,TRBV27,NA,TRBJ2-3,CASSYDNTDTQYF,TGTGCCAGCAGTTACGATAACACAGATACGCAGTATTTT
TRBD1,TRBV30,once,TRBJ2-5,CASSVTGRQETQYF,TGTGCCTCCTCCGTGACAGGGCGGCAAGAGACCCAGTACTTC
TRBD2,TRBV28,few,TRBJ2-3,CASSFAVTSGSATSTDTQYF,TGTGCCAGCAGTTTTGCTGTCACTAGCGGGAGCGCTACTAGCACAGATACGCAGTATTTT